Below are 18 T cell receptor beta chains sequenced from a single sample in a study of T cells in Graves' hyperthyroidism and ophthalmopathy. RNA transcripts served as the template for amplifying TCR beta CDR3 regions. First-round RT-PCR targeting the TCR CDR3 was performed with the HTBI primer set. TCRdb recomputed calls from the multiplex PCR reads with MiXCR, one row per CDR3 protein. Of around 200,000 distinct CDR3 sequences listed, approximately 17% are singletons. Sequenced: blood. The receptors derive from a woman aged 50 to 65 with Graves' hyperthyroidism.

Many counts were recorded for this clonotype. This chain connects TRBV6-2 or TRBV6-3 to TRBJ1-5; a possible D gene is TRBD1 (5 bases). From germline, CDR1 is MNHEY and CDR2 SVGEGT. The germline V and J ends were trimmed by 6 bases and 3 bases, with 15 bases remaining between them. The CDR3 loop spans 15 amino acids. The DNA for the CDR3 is TGTGCCAGCAGGGCGGCGGGGGTTAACAATCAGCCCCAGCATTTT. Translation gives CASRAAGVNNQPQHF.

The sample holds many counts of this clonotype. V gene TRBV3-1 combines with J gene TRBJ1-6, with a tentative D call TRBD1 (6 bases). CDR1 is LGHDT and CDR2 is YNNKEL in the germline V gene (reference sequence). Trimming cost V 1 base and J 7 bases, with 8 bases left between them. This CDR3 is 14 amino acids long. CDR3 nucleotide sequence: TGTGCCAGCAGCCAAGGGACAGTAAATTCACCCCTCCACTTT. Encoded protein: CASSQGTVNSPLHF.

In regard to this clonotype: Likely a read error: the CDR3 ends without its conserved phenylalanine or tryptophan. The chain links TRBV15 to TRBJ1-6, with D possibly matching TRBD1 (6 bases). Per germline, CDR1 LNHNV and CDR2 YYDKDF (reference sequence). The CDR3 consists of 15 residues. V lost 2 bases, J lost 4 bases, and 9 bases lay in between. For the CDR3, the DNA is TGTGCCACCAGCAGACGTCAGGGGTATAATTCACCCCTCCACTCT. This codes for CATSRRQGYNSPLHS.

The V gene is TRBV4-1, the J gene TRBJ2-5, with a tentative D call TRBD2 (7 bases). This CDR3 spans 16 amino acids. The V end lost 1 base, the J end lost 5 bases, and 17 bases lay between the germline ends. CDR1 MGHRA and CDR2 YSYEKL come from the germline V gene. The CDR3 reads CASSQGGGGSAETQYF. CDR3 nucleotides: TGCGCCAGCAGCCAAGGAGGGGGGGGGAGTGCGGAGACCCAGTACTTC.

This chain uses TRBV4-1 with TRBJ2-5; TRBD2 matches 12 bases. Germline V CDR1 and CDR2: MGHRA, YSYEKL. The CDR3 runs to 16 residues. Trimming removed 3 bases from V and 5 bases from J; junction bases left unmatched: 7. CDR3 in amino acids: CASSQVLAGGRETQYF. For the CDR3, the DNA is TGCGCCAGCAGCCAGGTACTAGCGGGGGGCCGCGAGACCCAGTACTTC.

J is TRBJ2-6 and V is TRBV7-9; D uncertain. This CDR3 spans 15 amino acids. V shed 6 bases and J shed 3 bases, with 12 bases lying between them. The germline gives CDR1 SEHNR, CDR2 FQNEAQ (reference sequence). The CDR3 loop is CASRIRVRGANVLTF. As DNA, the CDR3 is TGTGCCAGCAGAATCAGAGTTCGTGGGGCCAACGTCCTGACTTTC.

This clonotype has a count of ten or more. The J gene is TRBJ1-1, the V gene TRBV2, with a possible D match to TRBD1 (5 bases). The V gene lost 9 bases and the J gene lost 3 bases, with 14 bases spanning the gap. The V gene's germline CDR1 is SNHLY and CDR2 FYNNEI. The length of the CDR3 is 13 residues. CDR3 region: CASRGPGDTEAFF. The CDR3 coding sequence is TGTGCCAGTAGGGGTCCCGGGGACACTGAAGCTTTCTTT. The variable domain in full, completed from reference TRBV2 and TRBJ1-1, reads EPEVTQTPSHQVTQMGQEVILRCVPISNHLYFYWYRQILGQKVEFLVSFYNNEISEKSEIFDDQFSVERPDGSNFTLKIRSTKLEDSAMYFCASRGPGDTEAFFGQGTRLTVV.

The CDR3 spells CASSYSKDNSPLHF. Here the CDR3 DNA reads TGTGCCAGCAGTTACTCGAAGGATAATTCACCCCTCCACTTT. The V and J genes are TRBV6-5 and TRBJ1-6; D unresolved. Germline V gene data show CDR1 as MNHEY and CDR2 as SVGAGI. CDR3 length: 14 amino acids. V gave up 0 bases and J gave up 5 bases, with 5 bases separating them.

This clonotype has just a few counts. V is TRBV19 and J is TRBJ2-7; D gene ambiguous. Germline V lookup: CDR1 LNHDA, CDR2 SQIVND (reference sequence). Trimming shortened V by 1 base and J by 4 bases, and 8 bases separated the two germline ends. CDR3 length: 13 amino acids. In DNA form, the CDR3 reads TGTGCCAGTAGTATAGCCAACCGATACGAGCAGTACTTC. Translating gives CASSIANRYEQYF.

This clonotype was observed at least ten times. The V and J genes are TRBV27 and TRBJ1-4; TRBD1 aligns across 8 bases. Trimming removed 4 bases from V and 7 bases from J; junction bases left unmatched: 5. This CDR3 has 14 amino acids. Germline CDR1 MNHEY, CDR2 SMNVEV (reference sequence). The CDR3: CASSYRGGGEKLFF. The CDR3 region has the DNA TGTGCCAGCAGTTACAGGGGGGGCGGTGAAAAACTGTTTTTT.

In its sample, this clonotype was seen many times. CDR3 in DNA: TGTGCCAGCAGTGAAGATGACCCCCTCGTCTATGGCTACACCTTC. It is translated as CASSEDDPLVYGYTF. V gene TRBV6-1 combines with J gene TRBJ1-2; the D is unclear. This CDR3 has 15 residues. CDR1 is MNHNS and CDR2 is SASEGT in the germline V gene. V was cut by 1 base and J by 4 bases, with 13 bases left in between.

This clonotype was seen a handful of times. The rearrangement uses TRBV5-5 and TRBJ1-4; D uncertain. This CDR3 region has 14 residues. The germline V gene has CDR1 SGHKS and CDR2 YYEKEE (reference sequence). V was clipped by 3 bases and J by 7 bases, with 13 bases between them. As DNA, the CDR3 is TGTGCCAGCAGCTCGGGTGGGTGGGGTGAAAAACTGTTTTTT. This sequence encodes CASSSGGWGEKLFF.

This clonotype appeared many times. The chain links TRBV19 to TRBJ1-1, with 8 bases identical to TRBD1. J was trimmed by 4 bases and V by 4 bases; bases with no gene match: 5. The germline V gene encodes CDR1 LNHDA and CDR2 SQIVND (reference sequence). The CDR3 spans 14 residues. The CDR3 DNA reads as TGTGCCAGTAGTAGAACAGGGGGAAGCACTGAAGCTTTCTTT. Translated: CASSRTGGSTEAFF.

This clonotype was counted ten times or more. CDR3 sequence (DNA): TGTGCCAGCAGGACGACCGGTACTGGAAACACCATATATTTT. Amino acid sequence: CASRTTGTGNTIYF. The chain couples TRBV6-2 or TRBV6-3 to TRBJ1-3, with no clear D. The CDR3 has 14 amino acids. Germline V gene data show CDR1 as MNHEY and CDR2 as SVGEGT. Deletions cut 6 bases from V and 2 bases from J, with 11 bases between.

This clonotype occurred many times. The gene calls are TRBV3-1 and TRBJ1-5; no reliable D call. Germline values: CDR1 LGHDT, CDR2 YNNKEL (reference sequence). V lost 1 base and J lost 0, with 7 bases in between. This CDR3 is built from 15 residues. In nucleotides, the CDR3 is TGTGCCAGCAGCCAAGGTATATATAGCAATCAGCCCCAGCATTTT. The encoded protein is CASSQGIYSNQPQHF.

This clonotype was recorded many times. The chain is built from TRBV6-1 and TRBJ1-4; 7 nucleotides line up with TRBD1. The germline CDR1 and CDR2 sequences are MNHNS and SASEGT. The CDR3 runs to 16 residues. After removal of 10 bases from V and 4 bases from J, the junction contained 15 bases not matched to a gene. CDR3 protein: CATMSGTAGDNEKLFF. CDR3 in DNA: TGTGCCACCATGTCCGGGACAGCCGGTGATAATGAAAAACTGTTTTTT.

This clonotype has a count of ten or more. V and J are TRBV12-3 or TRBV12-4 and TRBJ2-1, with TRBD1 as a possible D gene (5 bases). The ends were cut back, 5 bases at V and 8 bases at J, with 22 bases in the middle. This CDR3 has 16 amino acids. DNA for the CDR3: TGTGCCAGCAGTGTGGCAAGGGGTGTCCCTTCGTATGAGCAGTTCTTC. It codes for CASSVARGVPSYEQFF.

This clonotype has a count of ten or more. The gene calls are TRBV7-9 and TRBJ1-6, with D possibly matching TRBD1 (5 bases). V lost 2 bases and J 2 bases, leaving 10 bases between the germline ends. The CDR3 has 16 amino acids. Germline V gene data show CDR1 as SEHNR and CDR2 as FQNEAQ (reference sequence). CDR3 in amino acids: CASSLHPTAYNSPLHF. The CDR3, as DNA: TGTGCCAGCAGCTTACATCCGACAGCCTATAATTCACCCCTCCACTTT.